The 11 T cell receptor beta chains presented below share a single source sample, sequenced in a study of T cell repertoires in cytomegalovirus infection. MiXCR, run by TCRdb on the reads, gives a single entry per CDR3 protein. The table shows roughly 280,000 distinct CDR3 sequences, with around 9% occurring only once. The sequencing input was PBMCs. The receptor source for this set is a human donor in good health (CMV status not recorded). Some clones in this sample may be carry-over from other donors' samples.

This sequence joins TRBV20-1 and TRBJ1-5; D is undetermined. V lost 3 bases and J lost 4, with 13 bases in between. There are 14 residues in the CDR3. Germline V gene data show CDR1 as DFQATT and CDR2 as SNEGSKA (reference sequence). The CDR3 spells CSASHQDPNQPQHF. The CDR3 bases are TGCAGTGCTAGTCACCAGGACCCTAATCAGCCCCAGCATTTT.

This clonotype has a count of ten or more. The rearrangement links TRBV7-8 to TRBJ2-7, with 9 nucleotides matching TRBD1. The CDR3 consists of 15 residues. V was clipped by 5 bases and J by 4 bases; unmatched bases: 9. The germline V gene encodes CDR1 SGHVS and CDR2 FQNEAQ. The CDR3 spells CASSPRDRVGYEQYF. The CDR3 bases are TGTGCCAGCAGCCCGCGGGACAGGGTAGGGTACGAGCAGTACTTC. Full variable domain (missing parts from reference TRBV7-8 and TRBJ2-7): GAGVSQSPRYKVAKRGQDVALRCDPISGHVSLFWYQQALGQGPEFLTYFQNEAQLDKSGLPSDRFFAERPEGSVSTLKIQRTQQEDSAVYLCASSPRDRVGYEQYFGPGTRLTVT.

This clonotype was seen more than once but under ten times. The CDR3 DNA reads as TGTGCCAGCAGCTTGGTCAGGGTTGACATTCAGTACTTC. This sequence encodes CASSLVRVDIQYF. The V call is TRBV5-8, the J call TRBJ2-4, with D possibly being TRBD1 (5 bases). The CDR3 totals 13 residues. V dropped 0 bases and J dropped 8 bases, with 9 bases sitting between them. Germline loops: CDR1 SGHTS, CDR2 YDEGEE.

Ten or more counts support this clonotype. The genes are TRBV19 and TRBJ2-1; D remains ambiguous. The V gene lost 5 bases and the J gene lost 0 bases, with 8 bases spanning the gap. The CDR3 is 14 residues long. Germline V CDR1 and CDR2: LNHDA, SQIVND (reference sequence). The CDR3 nucleotides read TGTGCCAGTAGTCGGAAGAGCTCCTACAATGAGCAGTTCTTC. This sequence encodes CASSRKSSYNEQFF.

This clonotype was observed a few times. A junction boundary mismatches the germline segment, possibly from a read error. The chain carries TRBV12-3 or TRBV12-4 and TRBJ2-7, with a tentative D call TRBD2 (6 bases). CDR3 length: 11 residues. The CDR3 sequence is CASGIVPPGDF. The CDR3 region has the DNA TGTGCCAGCGGAATAGTACCTCCGGGGGACTTC.

The gene calls are TRBV27 and TRBJ2-5, with TRBD1 as a possible D gene (5 bases). V was cut by 3 bases and J by 7 bases, with 12 bases left in between. CDR1 is MNHEY and CDR2 is SMNVEV in the germline V gene (reference sequence). The CDR3 totals 13 residues. CDR3 region: CASSFGPDRTQYF. CDR3 nucleotides: TGTGCCAGCAGTTTTGGACCCGACAGGACCCAGTACTTC.

In its sample, this clonotype was seen many times. The V gene is TRBV7-9, the J gene TRBJ2-3, with a tentative D call TRBD1 (6 bases). The ends were cut back, 3 bases at V and 8 bases at J, with 18 bases in the middle. There are 15 residues in the CDR3. CDR1 SEHNR and CDR2 FQNEAQ come from the germline V gene (reference sequence). DNA for the CDR3: TGTGCCAGCAGCTTTTCAGGGGATGGTGGTGGTACGCAGTATTTT. This codes for CASSFSGDGGGTQYF.

This clonotype was seen at least ten times. The chain links TRBV29-1 to TRBJ2-5; D remains unclear. The CDR3 length is 11 residues. The V gene's germline CDR1 is SQVTM and CDR2 ANQGSEA. V was trimmed by 4 bases and J by 5 bases, leaving 8 bases between them. DNA for the CDR3: TGCAGCGTTGCCGCTACGGAGACCCAGTACTTC. Its translation is CSVAATETQYF.

This clonotype was seen many times. The CDR3 is CASSSAGHEQFF. CDR3 coding DNA: TGTGCCAGCAGCTCAGCGGGACATGAGCAGTTCTTC. The V and J genes are TRBV7-3 and TRBJ2-1, with TRBD2 matching over 7 bases. There are 12 residues in the CDR3. CDR1 is SGHTA and CDR2 is FQGTGA in the germline V gene. Trimming took 4 bases from V and 8 from J; bases not matched to a gene: 2.

This clonotype has just a few counts. The chain links TRBV7-3 to TRBJ2-6; TRBD1 matches at 11 bases. Trimming took 5 bases from V and 0 from J; bases not matched to a gene: 3. Looked up from germline, CDR1 is SGHTA and CDR2 is FQGTGA. The CDR3 spans 17 residues. In DNA, the CDR3 is TGTGCCAGCAGCCTGGGGACAGGGGGCTCTGGGGCCAACGTCCTGACTTTC. This encodes CASSLGTGGSGANVLTF.

In its sample, this clonotype was seen many times. This rearrangement joins TRBV7-2 to TRBJ2-3; 14 bases are shared with TRBD2. The CDR3 has 16 amino acids. Germline V CDR1 and CDR2: SGHTA, FQGNSA. J was trimmed by 8 bases and V by 5 bases; bases with no gene match: 9. CDR3 in amino acids: CASSPGLAGAAFTQYF. The CDR3 DNA reads TGTGCCAGCAGCCCGGGACTAGCGGGGGCGGCCTTTACGCAGTATTTT.